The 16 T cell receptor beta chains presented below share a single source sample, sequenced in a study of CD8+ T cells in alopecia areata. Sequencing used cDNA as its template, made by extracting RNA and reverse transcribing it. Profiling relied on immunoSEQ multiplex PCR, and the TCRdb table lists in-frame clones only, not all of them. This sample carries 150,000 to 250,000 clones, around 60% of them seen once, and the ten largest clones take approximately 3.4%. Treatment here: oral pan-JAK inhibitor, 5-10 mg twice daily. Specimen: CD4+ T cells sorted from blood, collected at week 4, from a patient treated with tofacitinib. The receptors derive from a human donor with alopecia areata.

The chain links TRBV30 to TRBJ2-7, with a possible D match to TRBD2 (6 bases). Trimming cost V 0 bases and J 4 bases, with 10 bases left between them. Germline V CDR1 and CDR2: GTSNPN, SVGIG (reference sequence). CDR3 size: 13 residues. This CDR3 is CAWSVRGLYEQYF. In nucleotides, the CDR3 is TGTGCCTGGAGTGTACGGGGGTTGTACGAGCAGTACTTC.

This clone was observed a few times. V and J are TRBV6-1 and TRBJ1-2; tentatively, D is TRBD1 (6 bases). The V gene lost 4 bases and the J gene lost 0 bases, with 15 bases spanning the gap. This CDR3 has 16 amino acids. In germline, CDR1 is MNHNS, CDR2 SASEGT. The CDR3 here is CASSGTVSNANYGYTF. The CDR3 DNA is TGTGCCAGCAGTGGGACAGTCTCAAACGCTAACTATGGCTACACCTTC.

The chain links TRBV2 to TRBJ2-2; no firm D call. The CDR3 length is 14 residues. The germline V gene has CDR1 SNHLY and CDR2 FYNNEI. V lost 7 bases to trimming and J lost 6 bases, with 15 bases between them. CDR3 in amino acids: CASNLQANAGELFF. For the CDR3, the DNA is TGTGCCAGCAATCTCCAAGCCAACGCCGGGGAGCTGTTTTTT.

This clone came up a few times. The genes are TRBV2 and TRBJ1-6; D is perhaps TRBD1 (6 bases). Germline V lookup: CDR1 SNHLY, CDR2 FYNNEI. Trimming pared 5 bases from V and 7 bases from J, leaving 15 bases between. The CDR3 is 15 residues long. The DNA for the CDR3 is TGTGCCAGCAGTTTACAGGGAAAGAGGAATTCACCCCTCCACTTT. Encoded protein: CASSLQGKRNSPLHF.

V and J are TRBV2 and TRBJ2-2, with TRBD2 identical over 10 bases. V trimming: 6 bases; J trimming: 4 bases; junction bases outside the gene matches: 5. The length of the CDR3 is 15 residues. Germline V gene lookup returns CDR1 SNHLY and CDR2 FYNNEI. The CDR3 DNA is TGTGCCAGCAGGAAGACTAGCGGGTTCACCGGGGAGCTGTTTTTT. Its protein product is CASRKTSGFTGELFF.

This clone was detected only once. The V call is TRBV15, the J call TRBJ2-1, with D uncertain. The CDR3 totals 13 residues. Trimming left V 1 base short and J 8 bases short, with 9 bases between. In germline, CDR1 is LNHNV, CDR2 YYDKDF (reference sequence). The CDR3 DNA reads TGTGCCACCAGCAGAGGGTATGAGTATGAGCAGTTCTTC. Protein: CATSRGYEYEQFF.

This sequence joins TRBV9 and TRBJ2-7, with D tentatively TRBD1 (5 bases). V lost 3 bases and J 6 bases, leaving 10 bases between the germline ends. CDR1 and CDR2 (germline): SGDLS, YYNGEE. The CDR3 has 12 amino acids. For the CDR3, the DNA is TGTGCCAGCAGCGGCGGAAGGGGCGAGCAGTACTTC. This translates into CASSGGRGEQYF.

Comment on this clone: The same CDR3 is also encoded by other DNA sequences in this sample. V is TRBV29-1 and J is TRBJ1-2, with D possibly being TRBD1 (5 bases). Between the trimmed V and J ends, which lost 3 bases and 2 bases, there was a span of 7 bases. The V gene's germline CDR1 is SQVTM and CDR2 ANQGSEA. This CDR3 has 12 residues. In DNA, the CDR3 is TGCAGCGTTGAGAGGGGAAACTATGGCTACACCTTC. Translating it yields CSVERGNYGYTF.

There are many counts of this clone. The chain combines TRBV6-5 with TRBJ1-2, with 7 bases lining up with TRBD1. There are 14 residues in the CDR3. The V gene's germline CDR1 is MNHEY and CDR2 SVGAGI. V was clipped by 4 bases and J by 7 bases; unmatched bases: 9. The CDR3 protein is CASSWGTGVSGYTF. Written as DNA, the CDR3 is TGTGCCAGCAGTTGGGGAACAGGGGTGTCTGGCTACACCTTC.

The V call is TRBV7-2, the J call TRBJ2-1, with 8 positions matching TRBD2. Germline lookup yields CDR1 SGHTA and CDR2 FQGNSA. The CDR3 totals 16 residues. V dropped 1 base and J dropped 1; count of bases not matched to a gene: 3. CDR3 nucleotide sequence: TGTGCCAGCAGCTTAGACGGCGGGGGGTCCTACAATGAGCAGTTCTTC. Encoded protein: CASSLDGGGSYNEQFF.

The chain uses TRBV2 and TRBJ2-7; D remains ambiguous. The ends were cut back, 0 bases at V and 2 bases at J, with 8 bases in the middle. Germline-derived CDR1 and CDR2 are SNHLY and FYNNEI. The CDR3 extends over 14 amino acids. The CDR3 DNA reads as TGTGCCAGCAGTGAAGCCCTCTTCCCCTACGAGCAGTACTTC. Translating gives CASSEALFPYEQYF.

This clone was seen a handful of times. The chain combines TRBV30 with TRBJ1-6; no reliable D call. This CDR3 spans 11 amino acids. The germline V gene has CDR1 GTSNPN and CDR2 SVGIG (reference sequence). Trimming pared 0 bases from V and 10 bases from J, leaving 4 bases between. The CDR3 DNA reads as TGTGCCTGGAGTGTCACCTCACCCCTCCACTTT. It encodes CAWSVTSPLHF.

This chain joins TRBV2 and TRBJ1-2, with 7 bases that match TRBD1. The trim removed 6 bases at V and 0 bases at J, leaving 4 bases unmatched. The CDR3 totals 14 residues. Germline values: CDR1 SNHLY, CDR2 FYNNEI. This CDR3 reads CASSGQAANYGYTF. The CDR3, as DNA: TGTGCCAGCAGCGGACAGGCCGCTAACTATGGCTACACCTTC.

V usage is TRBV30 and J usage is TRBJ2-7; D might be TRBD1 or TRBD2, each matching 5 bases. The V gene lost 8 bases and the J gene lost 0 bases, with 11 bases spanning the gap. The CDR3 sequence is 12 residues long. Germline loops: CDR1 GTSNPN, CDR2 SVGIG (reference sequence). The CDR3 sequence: CAVKGSSYEQYF. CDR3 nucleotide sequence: TGTGCCGTCAAGGGGAGCTCCTACGAGCAGTACTTC. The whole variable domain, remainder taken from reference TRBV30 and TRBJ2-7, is SQTIHQWPATLVQPVGSPLSLECTVEGTSNPNLYWYRQAAGRGLQLLFYSVGIGQISSEVPQNLSASRPQDRQFILSSKKLLLSDSGFYLCAVKGSSYEQYFGPGTRLTVT.

The CDR3 is CASSQDARDSEKLFF. CDR3 nucleotide sequence: TGCGCCAGCAGCCAAGATGCCAGGGATAGTGAAAAACTGTTTTTT. The chain uses TRBV4-1 and TRBJ1-4, with a possible D match to TRBD1 (5 bases). Trimming took 0 bases from V and 7 from J, leaving 12 bases between them. The CDR3 has 15 amino acids. Germline assignment: CDR1 MGHRA and CDR2 YSYEKL.

CDR3 in DNA: TGTGCCATCCGCATAATGACGAACACCGGGGAGCTGTTTTTT. It is translated as CAIRIMTNTGELFF. This chain joins TRBV6-5 and TRBJ2-2, with D unresolved. V dropped 10 bases and J dropped 0 bases, with 12 bases sitting between them. Germline loops: CDR1 MNHEY, CDR2 SVGAGI. This CDR3 has 14 amino acids.